Sequencing of this TCR beta chain was carried out in a study of blood T cell repertoires in COVID-19. This table comes from immunoSEQ multiplex PCR, and its TCRdb copy is limited to in-frame clones, with some not included. The sample carries about 62,000 clones, 65% to 85% recorded once. The ends were cut back, 1 base at V and 2 bases at J, with 9 bases in the middle. Per the germline V gene, CDR1 is KGHDR and CDR2 is SFDVKD. This CDR3 has 15 residues. Sequencing was performed on peripheral blood. The rearrangement joins TRBV24-1 to TRBJ2-3, with D hard to call. The receptor's source is a woman between 45 and 60 years old with active or convalescent COVID-19. The CDR3 DNA is TGTGCCACCAGTGATTTAGCGAGCCTCACAGATACGCAGTATTTT. It is translated as CATSDLASLTDTQYF.